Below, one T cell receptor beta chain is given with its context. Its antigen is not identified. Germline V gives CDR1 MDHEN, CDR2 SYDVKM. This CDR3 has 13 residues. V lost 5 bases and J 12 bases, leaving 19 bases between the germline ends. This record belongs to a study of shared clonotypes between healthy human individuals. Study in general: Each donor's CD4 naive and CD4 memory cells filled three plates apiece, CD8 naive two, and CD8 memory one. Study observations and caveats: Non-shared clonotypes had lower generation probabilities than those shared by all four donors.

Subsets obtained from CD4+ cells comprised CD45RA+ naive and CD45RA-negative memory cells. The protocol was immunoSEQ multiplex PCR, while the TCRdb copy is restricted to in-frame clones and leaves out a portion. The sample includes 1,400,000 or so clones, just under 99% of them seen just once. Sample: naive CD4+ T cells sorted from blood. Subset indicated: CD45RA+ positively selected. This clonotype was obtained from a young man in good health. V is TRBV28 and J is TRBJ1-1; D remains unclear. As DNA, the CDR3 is TGTGCCAGCAGTCCCGGGCCCCACCTCGGGTCTTTCTTT. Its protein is CASSPGPHLGSFF. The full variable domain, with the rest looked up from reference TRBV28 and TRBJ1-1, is DVKVTQSSRYLVKRTGEKVFLECVQDMDHENMFWYRQDPGLGLRLIYFSYDVKMKEKGDIPEGYSVSREKKERFSLILESASTNQTSMYLCASSPGPHLGSFFGQGTRLTVV.